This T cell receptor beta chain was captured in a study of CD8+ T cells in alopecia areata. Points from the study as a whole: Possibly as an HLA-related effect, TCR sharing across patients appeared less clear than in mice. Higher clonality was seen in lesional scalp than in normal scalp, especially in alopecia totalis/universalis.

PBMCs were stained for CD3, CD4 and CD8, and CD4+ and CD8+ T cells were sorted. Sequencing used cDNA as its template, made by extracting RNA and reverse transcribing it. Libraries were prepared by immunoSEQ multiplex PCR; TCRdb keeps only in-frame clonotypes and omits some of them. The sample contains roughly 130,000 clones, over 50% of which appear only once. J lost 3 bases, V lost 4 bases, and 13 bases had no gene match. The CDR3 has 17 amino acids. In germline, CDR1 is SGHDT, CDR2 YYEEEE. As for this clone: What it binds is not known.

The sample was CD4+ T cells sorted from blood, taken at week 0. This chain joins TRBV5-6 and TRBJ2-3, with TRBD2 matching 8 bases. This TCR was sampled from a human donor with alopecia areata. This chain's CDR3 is CASSRGTGGPWTDTQYF. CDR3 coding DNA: TGTGCCAGCAGCCGCGGAACGGGAGGGCCATGGACAGATACGCAGTATTTT. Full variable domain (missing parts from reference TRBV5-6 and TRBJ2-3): DAGVTQSPTHLIKTRGQQVTLRCSPKSGHDTVSWYQQALGQGPQFIFQYYEEEERQRGNFPDRFSGHQFPNYSSELNVNALLLGDSALYLCASSRGTGGPWTDTQYFGPGTRLTVL.